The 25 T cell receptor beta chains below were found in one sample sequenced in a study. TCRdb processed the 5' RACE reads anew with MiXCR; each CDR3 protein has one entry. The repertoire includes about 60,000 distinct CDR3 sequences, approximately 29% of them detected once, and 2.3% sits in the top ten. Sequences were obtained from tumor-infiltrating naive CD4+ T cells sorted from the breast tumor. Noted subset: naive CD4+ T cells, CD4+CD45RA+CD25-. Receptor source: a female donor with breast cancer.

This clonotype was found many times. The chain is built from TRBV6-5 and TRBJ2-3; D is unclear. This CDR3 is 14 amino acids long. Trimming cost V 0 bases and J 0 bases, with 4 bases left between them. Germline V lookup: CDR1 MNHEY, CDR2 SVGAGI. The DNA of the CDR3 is TGTGCCAGCAGTTACTCGGTTAGCACAGATACGCAGTATTTT. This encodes CASSYSVSTDTQYF.

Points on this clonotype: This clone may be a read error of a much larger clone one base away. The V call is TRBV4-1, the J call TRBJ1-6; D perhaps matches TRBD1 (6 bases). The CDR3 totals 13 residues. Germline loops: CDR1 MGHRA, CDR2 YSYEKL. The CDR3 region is CASSSSGVSPPHF. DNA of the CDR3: TGCGCCAGCAGCTCTTCAGGGGTCTCACCCCCCCACTTT.

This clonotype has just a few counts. The CDR3 sequence is CASSVLLTGGEKLFF. CDR3 coding DNA: TGTGCCAGCAGTGTGCTCCTTACAGGGGGGGAAAAACTGTTTTTT. This chain links TRBV2 with TRBJ1-4, with TRBD1 matching 8 bases. V shed 4 bases and J 8 bases; nucleotides not matched to a gene: 9. There are 15 residues in the CDR3. Germline V CDR1 and CDR2: SNHLY, FYNNEI.

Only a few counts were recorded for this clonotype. CDR3 protein: CSASGQTQETQYF. The CDR3 bases are TGCAGTGCTTCCGGACAGACCCAAGAGACCCAGTACTTC. The genes are TRBV20-1 and TRBJ2-5, with a weak D call TRBD1 (6 bases). The CDR3 consists of 13 residues. V was clipped by 5 bases and J by 1 base, with 11 bases between them. The germline gives CDR1 DFQATT, CDR2 SNEGSKA (reference sequence).

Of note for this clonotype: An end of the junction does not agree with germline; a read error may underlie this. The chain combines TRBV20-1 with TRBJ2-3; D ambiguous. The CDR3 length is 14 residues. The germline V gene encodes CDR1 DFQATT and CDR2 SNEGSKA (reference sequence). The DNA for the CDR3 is TGCAGTGCTTGCGGCGCCGAGAGCACAGATACGCATTATTTT. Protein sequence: CSACGAESTDTHYF.

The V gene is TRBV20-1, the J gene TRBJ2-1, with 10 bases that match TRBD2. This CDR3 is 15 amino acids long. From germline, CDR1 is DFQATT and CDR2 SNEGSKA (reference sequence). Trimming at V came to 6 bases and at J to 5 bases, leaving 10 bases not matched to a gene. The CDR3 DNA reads TGCAGTGCCCCCTTTGGACTAGCGGACCACAATGAGCAGTTCTTC. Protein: CSAPFGLADHNEQFF.

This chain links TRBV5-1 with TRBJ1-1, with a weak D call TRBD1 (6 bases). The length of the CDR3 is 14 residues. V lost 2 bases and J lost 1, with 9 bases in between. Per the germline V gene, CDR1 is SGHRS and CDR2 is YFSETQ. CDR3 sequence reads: CASSFRTENTEAFF. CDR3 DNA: TGCGCCAGCAGCTTCCGGACAGAGAACACTGAAGCTTTCTTT.

CDR3 amino acids: CASSRGQVVSEQFF. CDR3 nucleotides: TGCGCCAGCAGCCGGGGACAGGTAGTGAGTGAGCAGTTCTTC. The chain combines TRBV5-1 with TRBJ2-1; 8 bases are a match to TRBD1. With V trimmed by 4 bases and J by 9 bases, 9 bases remained unmatched. Germline V gene data show CDR1 as SGHRS and CDR2 as YFSETQ. CDR3 size: 14 residues.

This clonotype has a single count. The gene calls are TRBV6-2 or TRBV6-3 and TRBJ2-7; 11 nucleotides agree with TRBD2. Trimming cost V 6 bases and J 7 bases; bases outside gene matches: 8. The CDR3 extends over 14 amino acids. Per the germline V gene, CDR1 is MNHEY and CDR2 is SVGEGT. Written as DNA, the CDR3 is TGTGCCAGCAGCCATAGCGGGGGGGCCGGTGAGCAGTACTTC. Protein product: CASSHSGGAGEQYF.

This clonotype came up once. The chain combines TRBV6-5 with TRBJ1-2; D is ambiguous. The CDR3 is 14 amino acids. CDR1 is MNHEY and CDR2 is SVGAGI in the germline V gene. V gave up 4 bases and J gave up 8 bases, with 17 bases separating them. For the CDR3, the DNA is TGTGCCAGCAGTTGGGCGGACGGGGATGCGGGCTACACCTTC. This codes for CASSWADGDAGYTF.

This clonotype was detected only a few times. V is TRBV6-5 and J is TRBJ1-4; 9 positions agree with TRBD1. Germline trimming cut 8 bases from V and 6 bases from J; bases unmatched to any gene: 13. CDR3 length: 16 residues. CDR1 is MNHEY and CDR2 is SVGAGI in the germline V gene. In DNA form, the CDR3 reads TGTGCCAGCGGACGAAATACAGGGGGCGGCTATGAAAAACTGTTTTTT. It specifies CASGRNTGGGYEKLFF.

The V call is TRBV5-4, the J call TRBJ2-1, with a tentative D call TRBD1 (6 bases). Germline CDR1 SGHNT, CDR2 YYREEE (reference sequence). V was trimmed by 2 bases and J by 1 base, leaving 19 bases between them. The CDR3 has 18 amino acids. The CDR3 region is CASSLGVGASGSYNEQFF. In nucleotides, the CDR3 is TGTGCCAGCAGCTTAGGTGTGGGGGCCTCGGGATCCTACAATGAGCAGTTCTTC.

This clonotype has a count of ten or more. CDR3: CASSLVEASTDTQYF. CDR3 nucleotide sequence: TGTGCCAGCAGCTTAGTGGAGGCTAGCACAGATACGCAGTATTTT. The chain uses TRBV7-2 and TRBJ2-3; tentative D call: TRBD2 (5 bases). With 1 base removed from V and 0 bases from J, the gap between germline ends came to 8 bases. The CDR3 runs to 15 residues. Germline V lookup: CDR1 SGHTA, CDR2 FQGNSA.

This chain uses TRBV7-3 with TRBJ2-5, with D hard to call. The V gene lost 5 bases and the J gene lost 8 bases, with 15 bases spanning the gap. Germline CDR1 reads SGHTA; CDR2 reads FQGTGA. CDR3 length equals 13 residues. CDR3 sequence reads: CASSASGSDTQYF. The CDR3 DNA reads TGTGCCAGCAGCGCTTCAGGTTCGGATACCCAGTACTTC.

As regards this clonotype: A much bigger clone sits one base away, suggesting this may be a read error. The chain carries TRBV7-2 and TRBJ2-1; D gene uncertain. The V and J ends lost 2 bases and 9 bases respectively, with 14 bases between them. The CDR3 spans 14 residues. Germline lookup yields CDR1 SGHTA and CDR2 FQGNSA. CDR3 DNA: TGTGCCAGCAGCTTAACACCGACTCCTAGTGAGCAGTTCTTC. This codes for CASSLTPTPSEQFF.

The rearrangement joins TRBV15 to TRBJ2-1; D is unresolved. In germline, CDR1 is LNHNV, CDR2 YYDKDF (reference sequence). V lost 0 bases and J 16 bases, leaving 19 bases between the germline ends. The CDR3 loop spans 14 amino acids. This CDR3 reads CATSRDLESHVEFF. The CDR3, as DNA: TGTGCCACCAGCAGAGATTTGGAGTCCCACGTTGAATTCTTC. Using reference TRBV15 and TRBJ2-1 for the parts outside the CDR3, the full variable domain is DAMVIQNPRYQVTQFGKPVTLSCSQTLNHNVMYWYQQKSSQAPKLLFHYYDKDFNNEADTPDNFQSRRPNTSFCFLDIRSPGLGDTAMYLCATSRDLESHVEFFGPGTRLTVL.

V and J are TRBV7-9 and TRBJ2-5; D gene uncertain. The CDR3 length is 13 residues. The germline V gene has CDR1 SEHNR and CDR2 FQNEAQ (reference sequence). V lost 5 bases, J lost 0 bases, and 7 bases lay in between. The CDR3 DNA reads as TGTGCCAGCAGCCCAACTAACCAAGAGACCCAGTACTTC. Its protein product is CASSPTNQETQYF. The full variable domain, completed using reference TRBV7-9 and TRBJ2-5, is DTGVSQNPRHKITKRGQNVTFRCDPISEHNRLYWYRQTLGQGPEFLTYFQNEAQLEKSRLLSDRFSAERPKGSFSTLEIQRTEQGDSAMYLCASSPTNQETQYFGPGTRLLVL.

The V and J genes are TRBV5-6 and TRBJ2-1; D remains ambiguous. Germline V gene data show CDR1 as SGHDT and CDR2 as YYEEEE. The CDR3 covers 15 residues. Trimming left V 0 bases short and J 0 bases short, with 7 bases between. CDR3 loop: CASSLGGNSYNEQFF. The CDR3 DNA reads TGTGCCAGCAGCTTGGGCGGAAACTCCTACAATGAGCAGTTCTTC. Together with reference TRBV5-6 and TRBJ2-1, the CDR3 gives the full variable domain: DAGVTQSPTHLIKTRGQQVTLRCSPKSGHDTVSWYQQALGQGPQFIFQYYEEEERQRGNFPDRFSGHQFPNYSSELNVNALLLGDSALYLCASSLGGNSYNEQFFGPGTRLTVL.

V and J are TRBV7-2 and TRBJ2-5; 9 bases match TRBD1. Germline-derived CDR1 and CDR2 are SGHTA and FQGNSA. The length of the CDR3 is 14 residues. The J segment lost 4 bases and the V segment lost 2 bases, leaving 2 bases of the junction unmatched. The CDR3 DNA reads TGTGCCAGCAGCTTAAACAGGGGGCGAGAGACCCAGTACTTC. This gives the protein CASSLNRGRETQYF.

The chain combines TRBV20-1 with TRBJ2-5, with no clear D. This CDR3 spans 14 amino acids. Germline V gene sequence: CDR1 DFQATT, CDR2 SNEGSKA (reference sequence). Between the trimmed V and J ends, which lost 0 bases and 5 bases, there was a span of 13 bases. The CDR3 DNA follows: TGCAGTGCTAGAGATCTGTTTGCTCCCGAGACCCAGTACTTC. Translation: CSARDLFAPETQYF.

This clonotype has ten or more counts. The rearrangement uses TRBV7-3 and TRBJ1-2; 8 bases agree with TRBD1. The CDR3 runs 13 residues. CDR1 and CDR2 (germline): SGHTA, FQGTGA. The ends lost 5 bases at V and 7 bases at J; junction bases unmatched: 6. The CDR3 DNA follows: TGTGCCAGCAGCCCCAGGACAGGGACTGGCTACACCTTC. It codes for CASSPRTGTGYTF.

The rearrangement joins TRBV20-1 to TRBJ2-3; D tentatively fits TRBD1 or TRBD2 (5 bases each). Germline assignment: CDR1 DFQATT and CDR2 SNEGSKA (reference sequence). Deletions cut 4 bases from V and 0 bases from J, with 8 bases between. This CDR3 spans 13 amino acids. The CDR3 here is CSATGPSTDTQYF. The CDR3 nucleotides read TGCAGTGCTACGGGACCGAGCACAGATACGCAGTATTTT.

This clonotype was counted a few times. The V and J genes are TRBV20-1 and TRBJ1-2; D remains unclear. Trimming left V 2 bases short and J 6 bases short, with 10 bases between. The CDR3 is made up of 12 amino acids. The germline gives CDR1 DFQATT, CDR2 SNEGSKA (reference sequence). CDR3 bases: TGCAGTGCTAGAACAGTGGTGGATGGCTACACCTTC. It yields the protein CSARTVVDGYTF.

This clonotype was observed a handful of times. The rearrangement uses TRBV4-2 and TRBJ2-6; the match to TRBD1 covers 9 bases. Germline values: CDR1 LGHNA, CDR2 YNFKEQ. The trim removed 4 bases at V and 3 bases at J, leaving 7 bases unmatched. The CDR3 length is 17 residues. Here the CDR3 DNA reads TGTGCCAGCAGCCGTCCGGGACAGGGTTTTGGGGCCAACGTCCTGACTTTC. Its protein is CASSRPGQGFGANVLTF.

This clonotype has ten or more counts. CDR3 sequence: CASSQTGGDSYEQYF. For the CDR3, the DNA is TGTGCCAGCAGCCAAACTGGGGGGGACTCCTACGAGCAGTACTTC. The genes are TRBV3-1 and TRBJ2-7; 7 bases map to TRBD2. Germline V lookup: CDR1 LGHDT, CDR2 YNNKEL (reference sequence). The junction had 4 bases not matched to a gene; V was cut back by 2 bases and J by 0 bases. The CDR3 has 15 amino acids.